This T cell receptor (beta chain) was captured by sequencing in a study of blood T cells in healthy people across ages. The CDR3 is 18 amino acids. J lost 4 bases, V lost 1 base, and 13 bases had no gene match. Germline V gene sequence: CDR1 SGHRS, CDR2 YFSETQ. The authors ran a second PCR of about 7 to 11 cycles using a sample-barcoded 5' primer and a J-beta primer mix. TCRdb ran MiXCR on the 5' RACE reads and lists one entry per CDR3 protein. Of about 640,000 distinct CDR3 sequences in the sample, 45% to 65% were seen once. This chain links TRBV5-1 with TRBJ2-2; 7 bases match TRBD2. The sequence came from a man in his sixties in good health. The sample was blood. In DNA form, the CDR3 reads TGCGCCAGCAGCTTGATCGGCGGGGGTGGTCCCCTCACCGGGGAGCTGTTTTTT. Protein product: CASSLIGGGGPLTGELFF.